These 9 T cell receptor beta chains were sequenced from one sample in a study of cytomegalovirus exposure and HLA in healthy donors. A multiplex PCR was run with 60 Vbeta primers and 13 Jbeta primers. Some clones are missing from TCRdb's copy, which holds only in-frame ones; the method was immunoSEQ multiplex PCR. Altogether about 65,000 clones are present, about 78% being singletons, with the ten largest covering less than 3.5%. The material sequenced was PBMCs. These receptors all come from a girl between 5 and 17 years old in good health and CMV-seropositive.

The chain carries TRBV28 and TRBJ2-6; 7 bases line up with TRBD2. Per germline, CDR1 MDHEN and CDR2 SYDVKM. The CDR3 has 17 amino acids. J was trimmed by 0 bases and V by 8 bases; bases with no gene match: 10. The CDR3 DNA follows: TGTGCCAGCTTACGGGGGGTCGGTGGCTCTGGGGCCAACGTCCTGACTTTC. Its protein product is CASLRGVGGSGANVLTF. Full variable domain (remainder filled in from reference TRBV28 and TRBJ2-6): DVKVTQSSRYLVKRTGEKVFLECVQDMDHENMFWYRQDPGLGLRLIYFSYDVKMKEKGDIPEGYSVSREKKERFSLILESASTNQTSMYLCASLRGVGGSGANVLTFGAGSRLTVL.

This rearrangement joins TRBV27 to TRBJ1-3; D is uncertain. The CDR3 is 13 residues long. Germline V gives CDR1 MNHEY, CDR2 SMNVEV (reference sequence). The V gene lost 6 bases and the J gene lost 2 bases, with 8 bases spanning the gap. The CDR3 region has the DNA TGTGCCAGCAGCCCCATCCCTGGAAACACCATATATTTT. Translated, it gives CASSPIPGNTIYF.

In its sample, this clone was seen a few times. The gene calls are TRBV7-2 and TRBJ2-7, with TRBD2 matching over 9 bases. J lost 2 bases, V lost 1 base, and 3 bases had no gene match. The CDR3 contains 15 residues. Germline loops: CDR1 SGHTA, CDR2 FQGNSA. CDR3 bases: TGTGCCAGCAGCTTAGTGGCTAGCGGGACCTACGAGCAGTACTTC. It yields the protein CASSLVASGTYEQYF.

This chain uses TRBV4-2 with TRBJ2-5; no firm D call. CDR1 and CDR2 from the germline V gene are LGHNA and YNFKEQ. The V and J ends lost 1 base and 1 base respectively, with 7 bases between them. CDR3 length: 14 residues. The CDR3 loop reads CASSQVISQETQYF. DNA of the CDR3: TGTGCCAGCAGCCAAGTAATTAGCCAAGAGACCCAGTACTTC.

J is TRBJ1-1 and V is TRBV20-1; D gene uncertain. CDR3 length: 11 amino acids. V was clipped by 0 bases and J by 11 bases, with 10 bases between them. Per germline, CDR1 DFQATT and CDR2 SNEGSKA (reference sequence). CDR3 sequence: CSARDSRRAFF. The CDR3, as DNA: TGCAGTGCTAGAGATTCCAGGAGGGCTTTCTTT.

The chain carries TRBV11-2 and TRBJ2-1, with no clear D. Germline V CDR1 and CDR2: SGHAT, FQNNGV. There are 15 residues in the CDR3. Deletions cut 1 base from V and 4 bases from J, with 11 bases between. The CDR3 nucleotides read TGTGCCAGCAGCTTAGGAGGAATCAATTACAATGAGCAGTTCTTC. This codes for CASSLGGINYNEQFF.

The chain joins TRBV5-1 to TRBJ2-2; perhaps TRBD1 as D (6 bases). Germline loops: CDR1 SGHRS, CDR2 YFSETQ. Trimming left V 5 bases short and J 6 bases short, with 11 bases between. The CDR3 runs to 13 residues. The CDR3 here is CASSTGLAGELFF. The CDR3, as DNA: TGCGCCAGCAGTACAGGGTTGGCCGGGGAGCTGTTTTTT. The whole variable domain, remainder taken from reference TRBV5-1 and TRBJ2-2, is KAGVTQTPRYLIKTRGQQVTLSCSPISGHRSVSWYQQTPGQGLQFLFEYFSETQRNKGNFPGRFSGRQFSNSRSEMNVSTLELGDSALYLCASSTGLAGELFFGEGSRLTVL.

The CDR3 spells CASSERESSYNEQFF. The CDR3 region has the DNA TGTGCCAGCAGTGAAAGGGAGAGCTCCTACAATGAGCAGTTCTTC. The chain recombines TRBV2 with TRBJ2-1; a weak D match, TRBD2 (5 bases). The ends were cut back, 2 bases at V and 0 bases at J, with 8 bases in the middle. The CDR3 sequence is 15 residues long. Germline values: CDR1 SNHLY, CDR2 FYNNEI. Full variable domain (remainder filled in from reference TRBV2 and TRBJ2-1): EPEVTQTPSHQVTQMGQEVILRCVPISNHLYFYWYRQILGQKVEFLVSFYNNEISEKSEIFDDQFSVERPDGSNFTLKIRSTKLEDSAMYFCASSERESSYNEQFFGPGTRLTVL.

The CDR3 coding sequence is TGCGCCAGCAGCTTCGGACAGGTTGAAGAGACCCAGTACTTC. It yields the protein CASSFGQVEETQYF. The chain links TRBV5-1 to TRBJ2-5; 7 nucleotides match TRBD1. The CDR3 covers 14 residues. In germline, CDR1 is SGHRS, CDR2 YFSETQ. V lost 2 bases, J lost 3 bases, and 4 bases stayed unmatched.